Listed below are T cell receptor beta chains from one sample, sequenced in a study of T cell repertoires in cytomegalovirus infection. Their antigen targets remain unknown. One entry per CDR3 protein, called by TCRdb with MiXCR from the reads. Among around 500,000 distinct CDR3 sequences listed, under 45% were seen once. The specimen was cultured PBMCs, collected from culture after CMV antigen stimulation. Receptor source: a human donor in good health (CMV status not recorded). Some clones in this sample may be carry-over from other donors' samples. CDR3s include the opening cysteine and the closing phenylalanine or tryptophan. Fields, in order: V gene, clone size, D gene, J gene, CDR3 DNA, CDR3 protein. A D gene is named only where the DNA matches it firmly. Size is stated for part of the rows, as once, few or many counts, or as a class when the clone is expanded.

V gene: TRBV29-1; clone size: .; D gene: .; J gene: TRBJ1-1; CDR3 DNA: TGCAGCGCATTGGACAGCTTCAACACTGAAGCTTTCTTT; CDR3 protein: CSALDSFNTEAFF
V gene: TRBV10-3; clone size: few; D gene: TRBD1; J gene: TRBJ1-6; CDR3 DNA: TGTGCCATCAGCTCACAGGGGGCAGGGTCACCCCTCCACTTT; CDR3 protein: CAISSQGAGSPLHF
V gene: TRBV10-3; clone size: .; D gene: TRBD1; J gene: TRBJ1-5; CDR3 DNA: TGTGCCATCAGTGAGTCGACAGGGCAGCCCCAGCATTTT; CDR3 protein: CAISESTGQPQHF
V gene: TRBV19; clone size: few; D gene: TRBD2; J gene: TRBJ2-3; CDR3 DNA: TGTGCCAGCGGACTAGCGTTTGATACGCAGTATTTT; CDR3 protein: CASGLAFDTQYF
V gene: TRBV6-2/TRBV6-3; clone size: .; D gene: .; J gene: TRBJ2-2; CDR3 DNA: TGTGCCAGCAGTTACGACCTACGACTAGTAGGCGGGGAGCTGTTTTTT; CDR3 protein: CASSYDLRLVGGELFF
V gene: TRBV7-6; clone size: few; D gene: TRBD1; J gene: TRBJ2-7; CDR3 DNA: TGTGCCAGCAGCTTGCCTGGGACAGCCCAAACCTACGAGCAGTACTTC; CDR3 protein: CASSLPGTAQTYEQYF
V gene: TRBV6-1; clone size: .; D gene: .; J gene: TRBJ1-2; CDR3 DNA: TGTGCCAGCATGGGCCCTCGAATATACCTCCTCTATGGCTACACCTTC; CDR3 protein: CASMGPRIYLLYGYTF
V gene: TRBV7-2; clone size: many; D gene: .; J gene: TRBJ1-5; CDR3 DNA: TGTGCCAGCAGCGCTTACCCAGGGCAGCCCCAGCATTTT; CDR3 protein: CASSAYPGQPQHF
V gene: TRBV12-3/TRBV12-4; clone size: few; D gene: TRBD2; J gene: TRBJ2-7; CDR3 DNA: TGTGCCAGCAGTTTCCCGGGGGGAGACGAGCAGTACTTC; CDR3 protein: CASSFPGGDEQYF
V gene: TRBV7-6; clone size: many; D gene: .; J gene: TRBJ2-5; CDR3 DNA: TGTGCCAGCAGCTTTTCTCAGCTAGGCGAGACCCAGTACTTC; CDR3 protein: CASSFSQLGETQYF
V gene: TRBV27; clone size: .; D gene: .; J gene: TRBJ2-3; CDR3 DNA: TGTGCCAGCAGTCTTGACCGGGACTTGGATACGCAGTATTTT; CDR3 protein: CASSLDRDLDTQYF
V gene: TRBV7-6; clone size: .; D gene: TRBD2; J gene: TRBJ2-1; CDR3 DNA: TGTGCCAGCAGCTTGCGGGGGGGCGGGCGGGAGCAGTTCTTC; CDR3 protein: CASSLRGGGREQFF
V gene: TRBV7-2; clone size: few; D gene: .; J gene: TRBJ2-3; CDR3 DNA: TGTGCCAGCAGCTTCGGCCAAGTTTTGGATACGCAGTATTTT; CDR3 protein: CASSFGQVLDTQYF
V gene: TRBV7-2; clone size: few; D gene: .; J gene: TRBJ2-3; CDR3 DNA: TGTGCCAGCAGCTCTCCTGGGAGGATGGGCACAGATACGCAGTATTTT; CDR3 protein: CASSSPGRMGTDTQYF
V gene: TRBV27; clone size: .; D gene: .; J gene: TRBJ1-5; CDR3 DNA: TGTGCCAGCAGTCCACGGATATCCTTGGACTATAGCAATCAGCCCCAGCATTTT; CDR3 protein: CASSPRISLDYSNQPQHF
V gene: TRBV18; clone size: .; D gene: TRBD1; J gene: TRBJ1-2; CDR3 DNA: TGTGCCAGCTCACCGCGACAGGGCCTATATGGCTACACCTTC; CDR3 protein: CASSPRQGLYGYTF
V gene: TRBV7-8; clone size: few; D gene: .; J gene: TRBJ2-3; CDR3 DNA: TGTGCCAGCAGTTCTAGTGCGGGCGGAGGCACAGATACGCAGTATTTT; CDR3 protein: CASSSSAGGGTDTQYF
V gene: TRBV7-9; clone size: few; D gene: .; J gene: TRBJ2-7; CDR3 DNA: TGTGCCAGCAGCTCCGGGACCAACGAGCAGTACTTC; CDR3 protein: CASSSGTNEQYF
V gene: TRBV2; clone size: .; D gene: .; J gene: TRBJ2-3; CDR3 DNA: TGTGCCAGCGCGCTACGCGGGACAGCTAGCACAGATACGCAGTATTTT; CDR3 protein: CASALRGTASTDTQYF
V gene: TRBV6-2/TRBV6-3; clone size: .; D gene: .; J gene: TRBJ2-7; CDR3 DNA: TGTGCCAGCGCCCCAAGACCAACTAACGAGCAGTACTTC; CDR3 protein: CASAPRPTNEQYF
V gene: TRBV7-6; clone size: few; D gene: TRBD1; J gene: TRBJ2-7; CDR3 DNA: TGTGCCAGCAGCCCCGGGACAGCCCCCTACGAGCAGTACTTC; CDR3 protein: CASSPGTAPYEQYF
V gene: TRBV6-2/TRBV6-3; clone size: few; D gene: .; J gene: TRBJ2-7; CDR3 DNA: TGTGCCAGCAGCCGCGGGGCCTTCTACGAGCAGTACTTC; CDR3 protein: CASSRGAFYEQYF
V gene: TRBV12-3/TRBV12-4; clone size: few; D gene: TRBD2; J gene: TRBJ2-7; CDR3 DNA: TGTGCCAGCAGCCGCCCGGGACTAGCGACCTACGAGCAGTACTTC; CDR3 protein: CASSRPGLATYEQYF
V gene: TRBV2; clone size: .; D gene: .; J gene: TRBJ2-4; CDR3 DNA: TGTGCCAGCAGTGAATCAGGCGCGAGATTCTTC; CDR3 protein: CASSESGARFF
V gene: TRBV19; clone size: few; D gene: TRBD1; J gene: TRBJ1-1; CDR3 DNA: TGTGCCAGTAGGGAACAGGGGGCGGCCGCTGAAGCTTTCTTT; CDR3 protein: CASREQGAAAEAFF
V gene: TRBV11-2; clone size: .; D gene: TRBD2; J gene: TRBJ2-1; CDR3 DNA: TGTGCCAGCAGCACTAGCGGGAGGAGGAATGAGCAGTTCTTC; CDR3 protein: CASSTSGRRNEQFF
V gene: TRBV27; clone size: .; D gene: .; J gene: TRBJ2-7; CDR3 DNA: TGTGCCAGCAAGGGGGCTAGCGGTAACTACGAGCAGTACTTC; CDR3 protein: CASKGASGNYEQYF
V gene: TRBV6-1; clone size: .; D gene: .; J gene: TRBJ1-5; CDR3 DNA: TGTGCCAGCAGTGAACTGTGGGGTTTAGGACCCTCCAATCAGCCCCAGCATTTT; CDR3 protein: CASSELWGLGPSNQPQHF
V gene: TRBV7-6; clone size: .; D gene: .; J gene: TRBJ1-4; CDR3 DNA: TGTGCCAGCAGCTTAAGCGCCGGTTTGGGTGAAAAACTGTTTTTT; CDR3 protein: CASSLSAGLGEKLFF
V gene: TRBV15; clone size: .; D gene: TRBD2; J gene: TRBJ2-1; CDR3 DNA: TGTGCCACCAGCAGTAGACTCAAGCGGGGGGCCGGGAATGAGCAGTTCTTC; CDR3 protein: CATSSRLKRGAGNEQFF
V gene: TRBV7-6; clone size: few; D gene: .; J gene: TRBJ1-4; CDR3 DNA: TGTGCCACTAAGACAGCACCTAATGAAAAACTGTTTTTT; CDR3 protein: CATKTAPNEKLFF
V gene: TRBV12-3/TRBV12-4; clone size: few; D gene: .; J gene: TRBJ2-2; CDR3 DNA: TGTGCCAGCAGTCCCCCACGAGGGGAGCTGTTTTTT; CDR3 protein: CASSPPRGELFF
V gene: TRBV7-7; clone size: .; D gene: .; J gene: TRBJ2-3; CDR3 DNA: TGTGCCAGCAGCCCAAGAGTAGGGGATAGCACAGATACGCAGTATTTT; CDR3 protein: CASSPRVGDSTDTQYF
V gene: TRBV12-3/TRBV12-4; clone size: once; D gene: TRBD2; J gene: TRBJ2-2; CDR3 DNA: TGTGCCAACAGCATCGGACTAGCGGGAGGAAGGGAGCTGTTTTTT; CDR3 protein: CANSIGLAGGRELFF
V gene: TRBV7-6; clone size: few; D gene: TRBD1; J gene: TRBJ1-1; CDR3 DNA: TGTGCCAGCAGCTCGGGGACAGGGCTGAACACTGAAGCTTTCTTT; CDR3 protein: CASSSGTGLNTEAFF
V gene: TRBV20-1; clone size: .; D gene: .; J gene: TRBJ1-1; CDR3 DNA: TGCAGTGCTAGAGATCTTGGGTTCACTGAAGCTTTCTTT; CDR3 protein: CSARDLGFTEAFF
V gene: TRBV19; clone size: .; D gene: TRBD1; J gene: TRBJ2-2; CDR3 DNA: TGTGCCAGTGAACAGGGGGCTCCCGGGGTGCTGTTTTTT; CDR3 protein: CASEQGAPGVLFF
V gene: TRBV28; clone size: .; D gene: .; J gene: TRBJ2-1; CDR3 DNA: TGTGCCAGCTCCGGGCCTGGGGATGAGCAGTTCTTC; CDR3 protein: CASSGPGDEQFF
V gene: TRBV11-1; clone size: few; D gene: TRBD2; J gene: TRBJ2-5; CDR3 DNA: TGTGCCAGCAGCTACTGGACTAGCGGGGATATGGAGACCCAGTACTTC; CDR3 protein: CASSYWTSGDMETQYF
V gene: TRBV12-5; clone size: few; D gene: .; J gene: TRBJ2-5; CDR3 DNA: TGTGCTAGTGGTTTGGTACGAGGGGGCGCGGGATGGGAGACCCAGTACTTC; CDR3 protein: CASGLVRGGAGWETQYF
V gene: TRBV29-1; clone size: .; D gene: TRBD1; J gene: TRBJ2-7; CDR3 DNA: TGCAGCGCTTGGACAGGGGATGGCGAGCAGTACTTC; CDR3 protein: CSAWTGDGEQYF
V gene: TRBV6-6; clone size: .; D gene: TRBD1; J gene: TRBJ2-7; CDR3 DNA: TGTGCCAGCAGACAACCTCGGGGACAGGGGACCTACGAGCAGTACTTC; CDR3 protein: CASRQPRGQGTYEQYF
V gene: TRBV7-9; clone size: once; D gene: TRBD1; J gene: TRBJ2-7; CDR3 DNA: TGTGCCAGCAGCTTAGGGGGACAGGGCCACGAGCAGTACTTC; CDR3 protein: CASSLGGQGHEQYF
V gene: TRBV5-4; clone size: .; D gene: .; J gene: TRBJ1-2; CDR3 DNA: TGTGCCAGCAGCTTCGCCGACAGAGTCTATGGCTACACCTTC; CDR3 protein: CASSFADRVYGYTF
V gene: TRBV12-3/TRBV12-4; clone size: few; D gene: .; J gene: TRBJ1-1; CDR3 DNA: TGTGCCAGCAGTTTAGGGGGGAGACGGAACACTGAAGCTTTCTTT; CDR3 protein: CASSLGGRRNTEAFF
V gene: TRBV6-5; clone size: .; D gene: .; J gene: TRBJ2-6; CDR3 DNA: TGTGCCAGCAGTTTAAGACGGGGATTGGATTCCTACTCTGGGGCCAACGTCCTGACTTTC; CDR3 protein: CASSLRRGLDSYSGANVLTF
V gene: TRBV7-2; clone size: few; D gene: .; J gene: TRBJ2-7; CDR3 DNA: TGTGCCAGCAGCTTTATATTAGCGGCTACCTACGAGCAGTACTTC; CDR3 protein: CASSFILAATYEQYF
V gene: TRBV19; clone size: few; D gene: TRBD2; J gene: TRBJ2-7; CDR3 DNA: TGTGCCAGTAAAGCGGGGATCCTGCCCGAGCAGTACTTC; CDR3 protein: CASKAGILPEQYF
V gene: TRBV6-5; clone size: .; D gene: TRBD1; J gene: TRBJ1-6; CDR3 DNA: TGTGCCAGCAGCCCCGAACCGACAGGGGGAAATTCACCCCTCCACTTT; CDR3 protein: CASSPEPTGGNSPLHF
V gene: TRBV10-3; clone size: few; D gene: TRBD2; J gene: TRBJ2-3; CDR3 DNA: TGTGCCATCAGTGAGGGACTAGCGGGAGCAGATACGCAGTATTTT; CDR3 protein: CAISEGLAGADTQYF
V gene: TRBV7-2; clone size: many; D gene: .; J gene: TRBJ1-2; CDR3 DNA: TGTGCCAGCAGCTCGCAACCGGGACTGGGCTATGGCTACACCTTC; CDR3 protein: CASSSQPGLGYGYTF
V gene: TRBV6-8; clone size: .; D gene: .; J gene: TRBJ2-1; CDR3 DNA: TGTGCCAGCAGTTCCTCAGGGTTGTCCTACAATGAGCAGTTCTTC; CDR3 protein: CASSSSGLSYNEQFF
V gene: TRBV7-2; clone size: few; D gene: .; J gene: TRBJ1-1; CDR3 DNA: TGTGCCAGCAGCTTGAAGAACTTCCGGGCTCCGGGGGGGGCTTTCTTT; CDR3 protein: CASSLKNFRAPGGAFF
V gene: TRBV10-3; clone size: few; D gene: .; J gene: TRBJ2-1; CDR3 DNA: TGTGCCACCCTCGGCGCGCTATCCTACAATGAGCAGTTCTTC; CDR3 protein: CATLGALSYNEQFF
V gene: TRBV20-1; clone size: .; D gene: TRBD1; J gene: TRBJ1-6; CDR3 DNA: TGCAGTGCTAGCCCCGACAGGGGGAATTCACCCCTCCACTTT; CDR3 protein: CSASPDRGNSPLHF
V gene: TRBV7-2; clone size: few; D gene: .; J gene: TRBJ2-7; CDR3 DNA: TGTGCCAGCAGCTTAGGGTCCTATTCCGAGCAGTACTTC; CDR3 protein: CASSLGSYSEQYF
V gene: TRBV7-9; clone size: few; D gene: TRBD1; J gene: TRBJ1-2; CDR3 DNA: TGTGCCAGCAGCTTCGGGACAGGGAACTATGGCTACACCTTC; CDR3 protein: CASSFGTGNYGYTF
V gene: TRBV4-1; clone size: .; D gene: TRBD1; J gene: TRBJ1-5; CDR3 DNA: TGCGCCAGCAGCCCGGACAGGGTTGACTACCTGAATCAGCCCCAGCATTTT; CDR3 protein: CASSPDRVDYLNQPQHF